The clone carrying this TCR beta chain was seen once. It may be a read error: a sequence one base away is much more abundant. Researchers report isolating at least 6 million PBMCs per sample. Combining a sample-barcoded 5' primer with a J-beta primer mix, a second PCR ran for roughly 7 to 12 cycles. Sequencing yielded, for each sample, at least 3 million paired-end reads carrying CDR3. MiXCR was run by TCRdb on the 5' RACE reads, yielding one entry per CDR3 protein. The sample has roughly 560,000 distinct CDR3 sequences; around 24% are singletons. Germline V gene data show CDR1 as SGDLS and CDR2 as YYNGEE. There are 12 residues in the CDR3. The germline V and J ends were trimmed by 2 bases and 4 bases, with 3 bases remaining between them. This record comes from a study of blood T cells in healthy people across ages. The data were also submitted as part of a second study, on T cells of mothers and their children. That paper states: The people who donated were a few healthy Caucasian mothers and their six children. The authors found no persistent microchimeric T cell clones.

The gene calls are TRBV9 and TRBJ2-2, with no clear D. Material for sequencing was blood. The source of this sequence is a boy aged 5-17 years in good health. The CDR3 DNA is TGTGCCAGCAGCGTTGGCACCGGGGAGCTGTTTTTT. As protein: CASSVGTGELFF.